Each of the 23 T cell receptor beta chains below was sequenced from the same sample in a study of cytomegalovirus exposure and HLA in healthy donors. The primer mix had 60 Vbeta and 13 Jbeta primers. Using immunoSEQ multiplex PCR, the repertoire was profiled, and TCRdb retains in-frame clones only, with some absent. The data contain roughly 190,000 clones, roughly 80% of them singletons. Sequences were obtained from PBMCs. These receptor sequences come from a middle-aged man in good health and CMV-seropositive.

J is TRBJ2-1 and V is TRBV9, with D maybe TRBD1 (5 bases). The V gene lost 4 bases and the J gene lost 2 bases, with 13 bases spanning the gap. Per germline, CDR1 SGDLS and CDR2 YYNGEE. The CDR3 has 15 residues. The CDR3 protein is CASSPAGAPYNEQFF. The CDR3 region has the DNA TGTGCCAGCAGCCCCGCTGGGGCTCCCTACAATGAGCAGTTCTTC.

The chain links TRBV5-5 to TRBJ2-7; the D gene is possibly TRBD1 (5 bases). This CDR3 contains 14 residues. Trimming left V 0 bases short and J 0 bases short, with 7 bases between. Germline-derived CDR1 and CDR2 are SGHKS and YYEKEE (reference sequence). CDR3 sequence (DNA): TGTGCCAGCAGCTTGGTGGACACCTCCTACGAGCAGTACTTC. As protein: CASSLVDTSYEQYF.

This chain joins TRBV6-6 and TRBJ2-3; D is possibly TRBD2 (5 bases). CDR1 is MNHNY, CDR2 SVGAGI, per germline (reference sequence). The V end lost 0 bases, the J end lost 2 bases, and 12 bases lay between the germline ends. The CDR3 has 16 residues. The CDR3 protein is CASSYSPSRHTDTQYF. For the CDR3, the DNA is TGTGCCAGCAGTTACTCTCCTAGCAGACACACAGATACGCAGTATTTT.

This clone was detected only a few times. V is TRBV11-2 and J is TRBJ2-5; 10 nucleotides align to TRBD2. The J segment lost 5 bases and the V segment lost 1 base, leaving 7 bases of the junction unmatched. CDR1 is SGHAT, CDR2 FQNNGV, per germline. The length of the CDR3 is 16 residues. The CDR3 DNA reads as TGTGCCAGCAGCTTAGTGGGACTAGCGTTAGAGGAGACCCAGTACTTC. The encoded protein is CASSLVGLALEETQYF. The variable domain in full, completed from reference TRBV11-2 and TRBJ2-5, reads EAGVAQSPRYKIIEKRQSVAFWCNPISGHATLYWYQQILGQGPKLLIQFQNNGVVDDSQLPKDRFSAERLKGVDSTLKIQPAKLEDSAVYLCASSLVGLALEETQYFGPGTRLLVL.

The genes are TRBV11-2 and TRBJ2-2; 9 nucleotides agree with TRBD2. There are 16 residues in the CDR3. The V segment lost 6 bases and the J segment 3 bases; nucleotides outside the gene matches: 8. CDR1 is SGHAT and CDR2 is FQNNGV in the germline V gene. The DNA of the CDR3 is TGTGCCAGCAGTCTTGGACTAGCGAGGTACACCGGGGAGCTGTTTTTT. Its translation: CASSLGLARYTGELFF.

V and J are TRBV6-5 and TRBJ2-7, with D possibly TRBD2 on 7 matching bases. The germline gives CDR1 MNHEY, CDR2 SVGAGI. CDR3 length: 15 residues. Trimming removed 0 bases at V and 2 bases at J, with 11 bases between. DNA for the CDR3: TGTGCCAGCAGTTACTCGGAGGGGGGGACCTACGAGCAGTACTTC. It is translated as CASSYSEGGTYEQYF.

This rearrangement joins TRBV5-8 to TRBJ2-7; no reliable D call. The CDR3 sequence is 11 residues long. Germline values: CDR1 SGHTS, CDR2 YDEGEE. V was trimmed by 4 bases and J by 1 base, leaving 3 bases between them. Here the CDR3 DNA reads TGTGCCAGCAGCCCTTCCTACGAGCAGTACTTC. It yields the protein CASSPSYEQYF. Supplemented by reference TRBV5-8 and TRBJ2-7, the full variable domain reads EAGVTQSPTHLIKTRGQQATLRCSPISGHTSVYWYQQALGLGLQFLLWYDEGEERNRGNFPPRFSGRQFPNYSSELNVNALELEDSALYLCASSPSYEQYFGPGTRLTVT.

The rearrangement uses TRBV27 and TRBJ2-1; 7 bases agree with TRBD2. Germline V gene lookup returns CDR1 MNHEY and CDR2 SMNVEV (reference sequence). The V gene end was trimmed by 8 bases and the J gene end by 3 bases; junction bases not matched to a gene: 10. The CDR3 totals 15 residues. CDR3 protein: CASLSGTTDYNEQFF. The CDR3 nucleotides read TGTGCCAGCCTTTCCGGGACTACCGACTACAATGAGCAGTTCTTC.

In DNA form, the CDR3 reads TGTGCCAGCAGCTACATCCGGACAGGCTCCTACAATGAGCAGTTCTTC. This translates into CASSYIRTGSYNEQFF. The chain has TRBV11-2 and TRBJ2-1; 7 positions match TRBD1. This CDR3 spans 16 amino acids. V shed 4 bases and J 0 bases; nucleotides not matched to a gene: 6. The V gene's germline CDR1 is SGHAT and CDR2 FQNNGV.

This clone was counted between two and nine times. The V call is TRBV7-2, the J call TRBJ2-7; D possibly corresponds to TRBD2 (6 bases). Trimming stripped 1 base from V and 7 bases from J, with 17 bases between. This CDR3 spans 15 amino acids. The germline V gene encodes CDR1 SGHTA and CDR2 FQGNSA. This CDR3 reads CASSLDVAVISEQYF. As DNA, the CDR3 is TGTGCCAGCAGCTTAGACGTAGCGGTTATTTCAGAGCAGTACTTC.

V and J are TRBV7-2 and TRBJ2-5, with 7 positions matching TRBD2. The J call may be in error: the DNA end matches TRBJ2-7 better. This CDR3 contains 15 residues. The germline V gene has CDR1 SGHTA and CDR2 FQGNSA. CDR3 nucleotide sequence: TGTGCCAGCAGTCAGAGCGGGGCCCCCTCCTACGAGCAGTACTTC. This gives the protein CASSQSGAPSYEQYF.

This clone was recorded a few times. This rearrangement joins TRBV19 to TRBJ1-5, with 8 bases lining up with TRBD1. Germline V gene sequence: CDR1 LNHDA, CDR2 SQIVND (reference sequence). The V gene end was trimmed by 5 bases and the J gene end by 2 bases; junction bases not matched to a gene: 2. This CDR3 is built from 14 residues. As DNA, the CDR3 is TGTGCCAGTAGTTTGACAGGGGGCAATCAGCCCCAGCATTTT. Translation: CASSLTGGNQPQHF.

V and J are TRBV12-1 and TRBJ2-1; TRBD2 is the table's D call and was not checked against the DNA. TRBV12-1 is a known pseudogene. This CDR3 has 12 amino acids. The CDR3 coding sequence is TGTGCCACAGCATGGAGGGTTGATGAGCAGTTCTTC. Amino acid sequence: CATAWRVDEQFF.

This chain connects TRBV28 to TRBJ2-3; the D gene is possibly TRBD1 (6 bases). The germline gives CDR1 MDHEN, CDR2 SYDVKM. The V gene lost 2 bases and the J gene lost 3 bases, with 18 bases spanning the gap. The CDR3 has 17 residues. This CDR3 reads CASSLGWAGTSTDTQYF. The CDR3 DNA reads as TGTGCCAGCAGTTTAGGATGGGCCGGGACAAGTACAGATACGCAGTATTTT.

This clone was counted a few times. The V call is TRBV20-1, the J call TRBJ2-5; perhaps TRBD1 as D (6 bases). The end of the DNA aligns better with TRBJ2-7, so the J call may be wrong. The CDR3 length is 11 residues. The germline V gene encodes CDR1 DFQATT and CDR2 SNEGSKA (reference sequence). CDR3: CSASGTNEQYF. The CDR3 DNA reads TGCAGTGCGTCCGGGACAAACGAGCAGTACTTC.

This chain connects TRBV19 to TRBJ2-3, with TRBD2 identical over 9 bases. The CDR3 covers 18 residues. Per germline, CDR1 LNHDA and CDR2 SQIVND (reference sequence). V dropped 0 bases and J dropped 2; count of bases not matched to a gene: 9. Here the CDR3 reads CASSIDLASGAYTDTQYF. CDR3 DNA: TGTGCCAGTAGTATAGATCTGGCTAGCGGGGCTTACACAGATACGCAGTATTTT.

The chain couples TRBV7-9 to TRBJ2-7; TRBD1 aligns across 7 bases. Germline-derived CDR1 and CDR2 are SEHNR and FQNEAQ (reference sequence). The CDR3 has 17 amino acids. J gave up 0 bases and V 2 bases, and 10 bases lay outside the gene matches. The chain's CDR3 is CASSLSPLSGGSYEQYF. In nucleotides, the CDR3 is TGTGCCAGCAGCTTATCCCCTTTATCAGGGGGCTCCTACGAGCAGTACTTC.

The V gene is TRBV7-9, the J gene TRBJ2-5, with 7 bases that match TRBD2. V lost 0 bases, J lost 5 bases, and 9 bases stayed unmatched. The CDR3 contains 16 residues. Germline values: CDR1 SEHNR, CDR2 FQNEAQ (reference sequence). CDR3 coding DNA: TGTGCCAGCAGCTTAGCGCCTGGGAGGGCCGGGGAGACCCAGTACTTC. Translation gives CASSLAPGRAGETQYF.

V usage is TRBV19 and J usage is TRBJ2-2; D unclear. The CDR3 has 15 residues. V was pared by 9 bases and J by 0 bases, with 14 bases between. Germline V CDR1 and CDR2: LNHDA, SQIVND (reference sequence). The CDR3: CASAPGWTNTGELFF. In DNA form, the CDR3 reads TGTGCCAGCGCGCCGGGTTGGACGAACACCGGGGAGCTGTTTTTT.

The V and J genes are TRBV2 and TRBJ2-5; TRBD2 matches at 9 bases. CDR1 and CDR2 (germline): SNHLY, FYNNEI. This CDR3 comprises 15 residues. With V trimmed by 4 bases and J by 7 bases, 10 bases remained unmatched. The CDR3 coding sequence is TGTGCCAGCAGTGTAGCGGGGGCCGAGATTGGGACCCAGTACTTC. It is translated as CASSVAGAEIGTQYF.

The chain carries TRBV27 and TRBJ2-7; D perhaps matches TRBD2 (7 bases). From germline, CDR1 is MNHEY and CDR2 SMNVEV (reference sequence). This CDR3 has 15 residues. Trimming removed 2 bases at V and 4 bases at J, with 15 bases between. As DNA, the CDR3 is TGTGCCAGCAGTTTAAAGGGAGGGGGGGGATACGAGCAGTACTTC. This sequence encodes CASSLKGGGGYEQYF.

V usage is TRBV27 and J usage is TRBJ2-6; D is unclear. Germline V gene lookup returns CDR1 MNHEY and CDR2 SMNVEV (reference sequence). The CDR3 is made up of 14 amino acids. Deletions cut 7 bases from V and 3 bases from J, with 10 bases between. CDR3 in DNA: TGTGCCAGCACCCGGAGATTTGGGGCCAACGTCCTGACTTTC. Translated, it gives CASTRRFGANVLTF.

This sequence joins TRBV10-2 and TRBJ2-3; no definite D call. V gave up 4 bases and J gave up 0 bases, with 8 bases separating them. The CDR3 has 14 residues. CDR1 is WSHSY, CDR2 SAAADI, per germline. The CDR3 DNA reads as TGCGCCAGCAGTGCAGGCTCCAGCACAGATACGCAGTATTTT. It specifies CASSAGSSTDTQYF.